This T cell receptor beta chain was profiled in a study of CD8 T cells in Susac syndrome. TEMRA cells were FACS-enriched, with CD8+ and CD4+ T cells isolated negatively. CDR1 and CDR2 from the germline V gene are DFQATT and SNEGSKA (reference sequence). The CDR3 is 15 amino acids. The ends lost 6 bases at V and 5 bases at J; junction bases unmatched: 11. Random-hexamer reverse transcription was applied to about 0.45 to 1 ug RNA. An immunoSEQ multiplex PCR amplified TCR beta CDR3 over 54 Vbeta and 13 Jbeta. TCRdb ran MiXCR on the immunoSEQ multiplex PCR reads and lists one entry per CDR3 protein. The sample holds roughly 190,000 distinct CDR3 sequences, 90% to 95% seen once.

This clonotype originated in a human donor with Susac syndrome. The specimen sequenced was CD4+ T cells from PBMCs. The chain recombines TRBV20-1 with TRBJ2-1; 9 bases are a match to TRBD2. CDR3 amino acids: CSAALRLAGHNEQFF. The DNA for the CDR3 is TGCAGTGCAGCGCTCCGCCTAGCGGGACACAATGAGCAGTTCTTC.